The 30 T cell receptor beta chains listed next were all sequenced from one sample in a study of graft-versus-host responses after intestinal transplantation. Generated by immunoSEQ multiplex PCR, the TCRdb table keeps only in-frame clones and is missing some. The data contain 8,600 or so clones, 27% of them singletons. The researchers put roughly 200,000 CFSE-labeled responder cells into plates with roughly 200,000 irradiated, violet-dye-labeled stimulator cells. This specimen was alloreactive CD8+ T cells from a mixed lymphocyte reaction culture, taken before transplantation. The subset is: CFSE-low proliferating T cells sorted from approximately six-day pre-transplant mixed lymphocyte reaction (GvH or HvG direction). Receptor source: a human patient who was an organ donor for intestinal transplantation.

By share, this clone ranks as medium-sized. Within the sample, other DNA sequences also encode this same CDR3. This chain joins TRBV6-5 and TRBJ1-2; D gene unclear. The CDR3 consists of 12 residues. Germline CDR1 MNHEY, CDR2 SVGAGI. The ends were cut back, 4 bases at V and 5 bases at J, with 8 bases in the middle. CDR3: CASSSDGYGYTF. Written as DNA, the CDR3 is TGTGCCAGCAGTTCTGACGGGTATGGCTACACCTTC.

The gene calls are TRBV30 and TRBJ1-6; D is unresolved. Deletions cut 0 bases from V and 8 bases from J, with 17 bases between. The CDR3 length is 16 residues. Germline V CDR1 and CDR2: GTSNPN, SVGIG (reference sequence). CDR3 region: CAWSVHPGGPYSPLHF. In DNA, the CDR3 is TGTGCCTGGAGTGTACACCCGGGAGGACCGTATTCACCCCTCCACTTT. Using reference TRBV30 and TRBJ1-6 for the parts outside the CDR3, the full variable domain is SQTIHQWPATLVQPVGSPLSLECTVEGTSNPNLYWYRQAAGRGLQLLFYSVGIGQISSEVPQNLSASRPQDRQFILSSKKLLLSDSGFYLCAWSVHPGGPYSPLHFGNGTRLTVT.

This clone was picked up a small number of times. The chain combines TRBV11-3 with TRBJ2-1, with 7 bases identical to TRBD1. Germline CDR1 and CDR2: SGHNT and YENEEA. CDR3 size: 15 residues. Losses at the gene ends were 2 bases for V and 4 bases for J; bases not matched to a gene: 5. The CDR3 DNA sequence: TGTGCCAGCAGCTTAAAAGGGGGCTCTTACAATGAGCAGTTCTTC. This codes for CASSLKGGSYNEQFF. The full variable domain, completed using reference TRBV11-3 and TRBJ2-1, is EAGVVQSPRYKIIEKKQPVAFWCNPISGHNTLYWYLQNLGQGPELLIRYENEEAVDDSQLPKDRFSAERLKGVDSTLKIQPAELGDSAVYLCASSLKGGSYNEQFFGPGTRLTVL.

This clone was picked up one time. The chain recombines TRBV4-3 with TRBJ2-3, with D tentatively TRBD2 (6 bases). Trimming pared 7 bases from V and 2 bases from J, leaving 10 bases between. There are 13 residues in the CDR3. Looked up from germline, CDR1 is LGHNA and CDR2 is YSLEER. The CDR3 DNA sequence: TGCGCCAGCATAGCGGTTGACACAGATACGCAGTATTTT. This encodes CASIAVDTDTQYF.

This clone is medium-sized by share. The chain recombines TRBV11-3 with TRBJ1-5; D is perhaps TRBD1 (5 bases). V was clipped by 0 bases and J by 0 bases, with 21 bases between them. Germline values: CDR1 SGHNT, CDR2 YENEEA. CDR3 length equals 20 residues. This CDR3 reads CASSLDRGDSAHRSNQPQHF. In DNA, the CDR3 is TGTGCCAGCAGCTTAGACCGAGGTGACAGTGCCCATCGTAGCAATCAGCCCCAGCATTTT.

This clone was seen only a few times. The chain recombines TRBV4-3 with TRBJ1-3; D is ambiguous. The CDR3 is made up of 18 amino acids. In germline, CDR1 is LGHNA, CDR2 YSLEER. Trimming pared 3 bases from V and 1 base from J, leaving 19 bases between. The CDR3 sequence is CASSQIQGLFTSGNTIYF. For the CDR3, the DNA is TGCGCCAGCAGCCAGATTCAAGGGCTCTTCACTTCTGGAAACACCATATATTTT.

In its sample, this clone was seen a few times. The chain joins TRBV6-1 to TRBJ2-4; D unclear. This CDR3 region has 12 residues. CDR1 and CDR2 from the germline V gene are MNHNS and SASEGT. Trimming took off 3 bases at V and 3 bases at J, with 3 bases between the two ends. CDR3 amino acids: CASSDSKNIQYF. For the CDR3, the DNA is TGTGCCAGCAGTGACAGCAAAAACATTCAGTACTTC.

The table lists this clone with a few counts. The chain employs TRBV5-1 and TRBJ2-3; 9 nucleotides match TRBD2. The CDR3 sequence is 15 residues long. The germline V gene encodes CDR1 SGHRS and CDR2 YFSETQ. After removal of 8 bases from V and 2 bases from J, the junction contained 9 bases not matched to a gene. In DNA form, the CDR3 reads TGCGCCAGAATCCTTAGCGGGAGAATCACAGATACGCAGTATTTT. Translation gives CARILSGRITDTQYF. The full variable domain, rest sourced from reference TRBV5-1 and TRBJ2-3, is KAGVTQTPRYLIKTRGQQVTLSCSPISGHRSVSWYQQTPGQGLQFLFEYFSETQRNKGNFPGRFSGRQFSNSRSEMNVSTLELGDSALYLCARILSGRITDTQYFGPGTRLTVL.

This clone has more than one count but fewer than ten. The chain is built from TRBV7-3 and TRBJ1-2; D remains unclear. Per germline, CDR1 SGHTA and CDR2 FQGTGA. Trimming took off 2 bases at V and 4 bases at J, with 8 bases between the two ends. CDR3 length equals 13 residues. As DNA, the CDR3 is TGTGCCAGCAGCTTATCCGTGAGCTATGGCTACACCTTC. Its translation is CASSLSVSYGYTF.

This clone showed up just a few times. This may be a read error: a much more frequent sequence differs by one nucleotide. In the same sample, other DNA sequences code for this CDR3. The chain uses TRBV4-1 and TRBJ2-1, with 11 bases that match TRBD1. CDR1 MGHRA and CDR2 YSYEKL come from the germline V gene. The J segment lost 8 bases and the V segment lost 3 bases, leaving 12 bases of the junction unmatched. This CDR3 is 17 amino acids long. The CDR3 DNA is TGCGCCAGCAGCCACCAGAGCGGGGGGACAGGGGGGTATGAGCAGTTCTTC. Encoded protein: CASSHQSGGTGGYEQFF.

V usage is TRBV6-5 and J usage is TRBJ2-7; 9 bases match TRBD2. V shed 2 bases and J 2 bases; nucleotides not matched to a gene: 1. This CDR3 comprises 14 residues. Germline CDR1 reads MNHEY; CDR2 reads SVGAGI. This chain's CDR3 is CASSYGGGAYEQYF. DNA of the CDR3: TGTGCCAGCAGTTACGGCGGGGGGGCCTACGAGCAGTACTTC.

This chain links TRBV13 with TRBJ2-1; the D gene is possibly TRBD2 (6 bases). CDR1 is PRHDT and CDR2 is FYEKMQ in the germline V gene (reference sequence). The V gene lost 8 bases and the J gene lost 5 bases, with 10 bases spanning the gap. The CDR3 spans 12 residues. The CDR3 sequence: CASSAGHNEQFF. The CDR3 nucleotides are TGTGCCAGCTCGGCGGGGCACAATGAGCAGTTCTTC. Together with reference TRBV13 and TRBJ2-1, the CDR3 gives the full variable domain: AAGVIQSPRHLIKEKRETATLKCYPIPRHDTVYWYQQGPGQDPQFLISFYEKMQSDKGSIPDRFSAQQFSDYHSELNMSSLELGDSALYFCASSAGHNEQFFGPGTRLTVL.

This clone has a handful of counts. The gene calls are TRBV4-3 and TRBJ1-1; 8 nucleotides align to TRBD1. The V gene's germline CDR1 is LGHNA and CDR2 YSLEER. V was pared by 7 bases and J by 5 bases, with 6 bases of the junction left unmatched. The CDR3 totals 13 residues. CDR3 in DNA: TGCGCCAGCAAAGGACAGGGAATTACTGAAGCTTTCTTT. This sequence encodes CASKGQGITEAFF.

This clone was seen only a few times. The chain has TRBV7-2 and TRBJ2-7, with D tentatively TRBD1 or TRBD2 (5 bases each). Germline V gene lookup returns CDR1 SGHTA and CDR2 FQGNSA. The length of the CDR3 is 15 residues. With 7 bases removed from V and 0 bases from J, the gap between germline ends came to 16 bases. CDR3 sequence reads: CASNPAGSSSYEQYF. Written as DNA, the CDR3 is TGTGCCAGCAACCCCGCAGGGAGTAGCTCCTACGAGCAGTACTTC.

V usage is TRBV5-6 and J usage is TRBJ2-7, with 13 bases matching TRBD2. The length of the CDR3 is 15 residues. V trimming: 4 bases; J trimming: 2 bases; junction bases outside the gene matches: 3. CDR1 SGHDT and CDR2 YYEEEE come from the germline V gene. The CDR3 is CASSRTSGGTYEQYF. The CDR3 DNA reads as TGTGCCAGCAGCAGGACTAGCGGGGGAACCTACGAGCAGTACTTC.

This chain connects TRBV6-9 to TRBJ1-1; 7 bases fit TRBD1. Unmatched junction bases numbered 8, after V lost 3 bases and J lost 4 bases. The germline gives CDR1 MNHGY, CDR2 SVAAGI. This CDR3 region has 15 residues. This CDR3 reads CASSYSGTASTEAFF. The DNA for the CDR3 is TGTGCCAGCAGTTACTCTGGGACAGCGAGCACTGAAGCTTTCTTT.

V is TRBV21-1 and J is TRBJ1-1. TRBV21-1 constitutes a pseudogene. This CDR3 has 16 residues. The CDR3 nucleotides are TGTGCCAGCAGCAAAGCGCGGGTCGGGCCGATCACTGAAGCTTTCTTT. Translation gives CASSKARVGPITEAFF.

This clone was found a few times. The chain employs TRBV6-5 and TRBJ2-1, with 8 bases fitting TRBD2. The junction had 6 bases not matched to a gene; V was cut back by 7 bases and J by 4 bases. CDR1 and CDR2 from the germline V gene are MNHEY and SVGAGI. The CDR3 consists of 14 residues. The CDR3 loop is CASKTGGPYNEQFF. Here the CDR3 DNA reads TGTGCCAGCAAAACGGGGGGGCCGTACAATGAGCAGTTCTTC.

Judged by abundance, this clone is medium-sized. The chain carries TRBV27 and TRBJ1-4; the match to TRBD1 covers 7 bases. With 5 bases clipped from V and 1 base from J, the junction kept 4 bases outside the gene matches. This CDR3 is 15 amino acids long. The germline V gene has CDR1 MNHEY and CDR2 SMNVEV (reference sequence). The CDR3 region has the DNA TGTGCCAGCAGTCCCTGGACAGGAACTAATGAAAAACTGTTTTTT. Protein product: CASSPWTGTNEKLFF.

Only a few counts were recorded for this clone. The V and J genes are TRBV25-1 and TRBJ2-7; possibly TRBD2 for D (6 bases). Germline CDR1 is MGHDK and CDR2 is SYGVNS. V lost 7 bases to trimming and J lost 2 bases, with 12 bases between them. This CDR3 comprises 13 residues. The CDR3 sequence: CASTPGVTYEQYF. The CDR3 DNA sequence: TGTGCCAGCACTCCGGGGGTAACCTACGAGCAGTACTTC.

The V call is TRBV10-2, the J call TRBJ2-6, with TRBD1 as a possible D gene (6 bases). V was pared by 5 bases and J by 0 bases, with 8 bases between. Germline V gene sequence: CDR1 WSHSY, CDR2 SAAADI. This CDR3 is 15 amino acids long. The CDR3 DNA is TGCGCCAGCAGTCCGGACAGCTCTGGGGCCAACGTCCTGACTTTC. Protein sequence: CASSPDSSGANVLTF.

This clone has only a few counts. The chain combines TRBV5-6 with TRBJ2-4; 7 bases agree with TRBD1. Germline V gives CDR1 SGHDT, CDR2 YYEEEE. V was clipped by 2 bases and J by 8 bases; unmatched bases: 1. The CDR3 totals 12 residues. The CDR3: CASSFQGDIQYF. In nucleotides, the CDR3 is TGTGCCAGCAGCTTCCAGGGGGACATTCAGTACTTC.

This clone turned up a few times. The chain couples TRBV6-9 to TRBJ1-6; D is perhaps TRBD1 (5 bases). CDR1 is MNHGY and CDR2 is SVAAGI in the germline V gene. This CDR3 is built from 14 residues. Trimming cost V 3 bases and J 8 bases, with 11 bases left between them. This CDR3 reads CASSYGTFYSPLHF. The CDR3 DNA reads as TGTGCCAGCAGTTACGGGACTTTCTATTCACCCCTCCACTTT.

Relative to its sample, this clone is medium-sized. The chain recombines TRBV2 with TRBJ1-2; unclear D gene. The V end lost 4 bases, the J end lost 0 bases, and 9 bases lay between the germline ends. Germline CDR1 reads SNHLY; CDR2 reads FYNNEI. This CDR3 has 14 residues. CDR3 sequence reads: CASSVSDSNYGYTF. The DNA for the CDR3 is TGTGCCAGCAGTGTCTCAGACTCTAACTATGGCTACACCTTC.

The chain couples TRBV2 to TRBJ2-7, with D unresolved. Trimming removed 2 bases at V and 4 bases at J, with 6 bases between. The CDR3 consists of 12 residues. Germline V gene sequence: CDR1 SNHLY, CDR2 FYNNEI. The CDR3 region has the DNA TGTGCCAGCAGTGAACCCTCTTACGAGCAGTACTTC. Amino acid sequence: CASSEPSYEQYF.

This clone is labeled as medium-sized (0.01 to 0.1%). The chain combines TRBV27 with TRBJ2-7; D might be TRBD2 (6 bases). Germline V gene sequence: CDR1 MNHEY, CDR2 SMNVEV (reference sequence). The CDR3 length is 13 residues. V lost 3 bases and J lost 4, with 10 bases in between. The CDR3 sequence is CASSFFGGYEQYF. CDR3 coding DNA: TGTGCCAGCAGTTTTTTTGGAGGGTACGAGCAGTACTTC.

This sequence joins TRBV29-1 and TRBJ2-7; 10 bases line up with TRBD1. V gave up 7 bases and J gave up 3 bases; unmatched junction bases: 9. The CDR3 is 14 residues long. Germline CDR1 SQVTM, CDR2 ANQGSEA. DNA of the CDR3: TGCAGCGGTGACCGCGGGACAGGGGACTACGAGCAGTACTTC. Residues: CSGDRGTGDYEQYF.

The chain uses TRBV4-1 and TRBJ2-1; 7 bases agree with TRBD2. Trimming removed 3 bases from V and 3 bases from J; junction bases left unmatched: 11. Germline values: CDR1 MGHRA, CDR2 YSYEKL. The CDR3 is 17 residues long. CDR3 residues: CASSHKAAGEIYNEQFF. DNA for the CDR3: TGCGCCAGCAGCCATAAGGCGGCGGGGGAGATCTACAATGAGCAGTTCTTC.

This rearrangement joins TRBV5-1 to TRBJ2-7; D uncertain. The CDR3 extends over 13 amino acids. Germline CDR1 reads SGHRS; CDR2 reads YFSETQ. V lost 7 bases to trimming and J lost 2 bases, with 13 bases between them. CDR3 nucleotides: TGCGCCAGCGGGGAACCAGAAACCTACGAGCAGTACTTC. Translating it yields CASGEPETYEQYF.

The chain is built from TRBV6-6 and TRBJ2-2; unclear D gene. Trimming took 2 bases from V and 5 from J, leaving 6 bases between them. Germline V gives CDR1 MNHNY, CDR2 SVGAGI (reference sequence). The CDR3 spans 13 residues. The CDR3 DNA sequence: TGTGCCAGCAGTTACCAGATAACCGGGGAGCTGTTTTTT. Amino acids: CASSYQITGELFF.